A single TCR beta chain is shown here with its context. As yet, its antigen is unknown. Time point reported: patch test 1, 2 weeks after DPC sensitization. The sample's treatment: therapeutic diphenylcyclopropenone sensitization with weekly scalp DPC. Donors were 18 to 70-year-old alopecia patients suitable for DPC. The total RNA was obtained from whole blood that was not fractionated. The sample is drawn from a study of human T cells and chemical hapten exposure. Study-wide points: PT1 expanded TCR numbers tracked positively with patch test score.

Via MiXCR, TCRdb re-called the RACE reads, giving one row per CDR3 protein. The table includes some 170,000 distinct CDR3 sequences, 20% to 25% detected once. V lost 4 bases, J lost 2 bases, and 6 bases lay in between. CDR3 length equals 13 residues. Looked up from germline, CDR1 is ENHRY and CDR2 is SYGVKD. The V call is TRBV10-3, the J call TRBJ2-1; D is uncertain. This receptor was identified in a woman aged 50 to 60 with alopecia areata. Some clones in this sample may be carry-over from other donors' samples. Sequencing used whole blood, obtained in connection with sensitization to the hapten diphenylcyclopropenone (DPC). CDR3 protein: CAISGGPYNEQFF. In nucleotides, the CDR3 is TGTGCCATCAGTGGTGGGCCCTACAATGAGCAGTTCTTC.